A selection of T cell receptor beta chains follows, all from one sample in a study of stem cell transplantation in POMP-related autoinflammatory disease. Assay used: immunoSEQ multiplex PCR; TCRdb lists only in-frame clones, some missing. The sample holds approximately 11,000 clones, more than 75% seen once. The sequencing used CD8+ T cells from PBMCs, collected before stem cell transplantation. The receptors here all came from a human donor with POMP-related autoinflammation and immune dysregulation (PRAID). The CDR3 runs from the conserved cysteine through the conserved F or W. Each record gives: J gene, V gene, CDR3 protein.

>TRBJ2-3|TRBV5-6
CASRNGLAGGRNTDTQYF
>TRBJ2-3|TRBV19
CASSIPAGPSTDTQYF
>TRBJ2-7|TRBV27
CASSFRDRGSYEQYF
>TRBJ1-6|TRBV11-2
CASSLSGGVWGNSPLHF
>TRBJ1-5|TRBV2
CASRAGGRQPQHF
>TRBJ1-1|TRBV7-6
CASSLAGGSRNTEAFF
>TRBJ1-2|TRBV9
CASSPRLFTNYGYTF
>TRBJ1-1|TRBV27
CASSLDGTEAFF
>TRBJ2-1|TRBV7-6
CASSLAGGAGHEQFF
>TRBJ2-5|TRBV27
CASSGGPGETQYF
>TRBJ2-1|TRBV28
CASSLTGVTNEQFF
>TRBJ1-1|TRBV27
CASRGGGPNTEAFF
>TRBJ1-2|TRBV4-1
CASSPYPLTHQSNYGYTF
>TRBJ2-1|TRBV6-1
CASSGSLGLASIYNEQFF
>TRBJ2-2|TRBV29-1
CSSKFGNTGELFF
>TRBJ2-2|TRBV4-1
CASSQGRGTGELFF
>TRBJ2-2|TRBV2
CASSAWTGGTGELFF
>TRBJ2-5|TRBV7-6
CASSPTLAAVQETQYF
>TRBJ2-7|TRBV27
CASSVWTGAPEQYF
>TRBJ1-3|TRBV6-6
CASSSLVATGNTIYF
>TRBJ2-7|TRBV6-4
CANPRGVSYEQYF
>TRBJ2-1|TRBV7-9
CASSLGLAGIYEQFF
>TRBJ2-3|TRBV5-4
CASSLEVGFSGTDTQYF
>TRBJ2-1|TRBV14
CASSHRGASYNEQFF
>TRBJ2-7|TRBV5-8
CASSLSGTGSYEQYF
>TRBJ2-7|TRBV7-9
CASSLAQSYEQYF
>TRBJ2-5|TRBV9
CASSVASSGGETQYF
>TRBJ1-5|TRBV4-1
CASSQSTGGYQPQHF
>TRBJ2-3|TRBV5-6
CASSLKDNTDTQYF
>TRBJ2-4|TRBV19
CASSMDTLAKNIQYF
>TRBJ2-7|TRBV28
CASSLGSYEQYF
>TRBJ2-7|TRBV6-1
CASSESYGTGAYEQYF
>TRBJ2-2|TRBV27
CASSPSRGGPTGELFF
>TRBJ1-6|TRBV5-1
CASSLTGASSYNSPLHF
>TRBJ2-2|TRBV4-2
CASSPRDKNTGELFF
>TRBJ2-1|TRBV13
CASSTGYNEQFF
>TRBJ2-7|TRBV10-3
CAISESNIPEQYF
>TRBJ2-2|TRBV7-8
CASSLGPREAGTGELFF
>TRBJ1-2|TRBV4-1
CASSQLLGGSGYTF
>TRBJ1-2|TRBV29-1
CSVDSYGYTF
>TRBJ1-2|TRBV7-8
CASSRLADTRLGGYTF
>TRBJ2-5|TRBV27
CASSSGEMYQETQYF
>TRBJ1-2|TRBV6-6
CASGAGGNYGYTF
>TRBJ1-6|TRBV30
CAWSFGQGESPLHF
>TRBJ1-6|TRBV5-4
CASSFDGTFNSPLHF
>TRBJ2-7|TRBV19
CASSTEGLAVYEQYF
>TRBJ2-5|TRBV28
CASLKGGGSFWETQYF
>TRBJ1-3|TRBV6-5
CASSSPGQGSTTIYF
>TRBJ1-2|TRBV11-2
CASSFDRDYGYTF
>TRBJ2-1|TRBV9
CASSVFSSGNEQFF
>TRBJ2-7|TRBV20-1
CSARDLGEQYF
>TRBJ1-1|TRBV27
CASSFGGVRGEAFF